This TCR beta chain originates from a study of CD8+CD57+ T cells in acquired aplastic anemia. Patients sequenced had flow cytometry evidence of CD8+CD57+ cell expansion. The template used for profiling TCR beta VDJ and CDR3 was genomic DNA. Via MiXCR, TCRdb re-called the reads, giving one row per CDR3 protein. Of some 160,000 distinct CDR3 sequences in the sample, roughly 48% were seen once. The sequence came from a human donor with aplastic anemia. The sequenced sample was sorted CD4+, CD8+, or CD8+CD57+ T cells (not recorded which) from PBMCs.

The CDR3 loop is CASSQAGIGGSTGELFF. The CDR3 nucleotides read TGTGCCAGCAGCCAAGCGGGAATAGGCGGGAGTACCGGGGAGCTGTTTTTT. The V and J genes are TRBV3-1 and TRBJ2-2; 7 nucleotides align to TRBD2. The germline V gene encodes CDR1 LGHDT and CDR2 YNNKEL (reference sequence). V shed 1 base and J 5 bases; nucleotides not matched to a gene: 10. CDR3 size: 17 residues.